Listed below are T cell receptor beta chains from one sample, sequenced in a study of blood T cell repertoires in COVID-19. Data came from immunoSEQ multiplex PCR; TCRdb stores just in-frame clones and leaves some out. The sample has about 170,000 clones; roughly nine tenths are singletons. Specimen: peripheral blood. The receptors here all came from an elderly woman in a cohort sampled during active or convalescent COVID-19. Each CDR3 is given with its conserved first and last residue. The D gene is left open where the match is weak. Expanded clones are given a class, and other clones once, few, many or no size at all.

v_call	j_call	clone_size	d_call	cdr3_aa	cdr3_nt
TRBV19	TRBJ1-5	few	.	CASSILTGSNQPQHF	TGTGCCAGTAGTATTTTGACAGGCAGCAATCAGCCCCAGCATTTT
TRBV5-5	TRBJ1-1	few	.	CASSLLTPMEAEAFF	TGTGCCAGCAGCTTGTTAACCCCAATGGAGGCTGAAGCTTTCTTT
TRBV5-1	TRBJ1-3	few	.	CASSSRFRRTDSGNTIYF	TGCGCCAGCAGCTCGAGATTCCGGAGGACAGACTCTGGAAACACCATATATTTT
TRBV21-1	TRBJ2-3	.	.	CASSKDPMTGRRTDTQYF	TGTGCCAGCAGCAAAGACCCTATGACAGGGAGGAGAACAGATACGCAGTATTTT
TRBV3-1/TRBV3-2	TRBJ2-3	.	TRBD1	CASSQQGQATDTQYF	TGTGCCAGCAGCCAACAGGGACAGGCCACAGATACGCAGTATTTT
TRBV5-1	TRBJ2-1	.	.	CASSFRSPSINEQFF	TGCGCCAGCAGCTTTCGGAGCCCGAGTATCAATGAGCAGTTCTTC
TRBV5-1	TRBJ1-5	.	.	CASSLVGEANQPQHF	TGCGCCAGCAGCTTGGTCGGGGAGGCCAATCAGCCCCAGCATTTT
TRBV9	TRBJ1-3	.	TRBD1	CASSAEQGYSGNTIYF	TGTGCCAGCAGCGCTGAACAGGGGTATTCTGGAAACACCATATATTTT
TRBV9	TRBJ2-2	once	TRBD2	CASSGAGAGELFF	TGTGCCAGCAGCGGAGCGGGGGCGGGGGAGCTGTTTTTT
TRBV27	TRBJ2-2	.	.	CASRIQGPGELFF	TGTGCCAGCAGGATCCAGGGTCCCGGGGAGCTGTTTTTT
TRBV10-3	TRBJ1-1	.	TRBD1	CAINDRGLNTEAFF	TGTGCCATCAACGACAGGGGGTTGAACACTGAAGCTTTCTTT
TRBV6-4	TRBJ1-5	few	.	CASSQGIGQPQHF	TGTGCCAGCAGTCAGGGAATAGGTCAGCCCCAGCATTTT
TRBV29-1	TRBJ2-2	.	TRBD2	CSGFGGVDTGELFF	TGCAGCGGGTTTGGGGGGGTCGACACCGGGGAGCTGTTTTTT
TRBV18	TRBJ1-1	.	.	CASSPSYAEAFF	TGTGCCAGCTCACCGTCCTACGCTGAAGCTTTCTTT
TRBV21-1	TRBJ2-7	.	.	CASSNGQGGPYEQYF	TGTGCCAGCAGCAATGGACAGGGGGGTCCCTACGAGCAGTACTTC